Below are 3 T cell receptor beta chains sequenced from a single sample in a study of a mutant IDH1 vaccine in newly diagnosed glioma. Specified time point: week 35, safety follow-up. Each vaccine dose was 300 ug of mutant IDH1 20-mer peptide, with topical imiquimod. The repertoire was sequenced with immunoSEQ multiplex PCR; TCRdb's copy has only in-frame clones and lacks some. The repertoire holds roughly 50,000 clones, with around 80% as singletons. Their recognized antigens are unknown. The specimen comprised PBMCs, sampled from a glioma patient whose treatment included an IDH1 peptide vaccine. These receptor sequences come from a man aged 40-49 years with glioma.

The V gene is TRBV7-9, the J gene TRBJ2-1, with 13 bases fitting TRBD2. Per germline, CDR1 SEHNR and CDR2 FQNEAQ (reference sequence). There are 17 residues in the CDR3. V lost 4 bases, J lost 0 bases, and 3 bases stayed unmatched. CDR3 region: CASSWTSGGSSYNEQFF. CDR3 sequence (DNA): TGTGCCAGCAGCTGGACTAGCGGGGGCAGCTCCTACAATGAGCAGTTCTTC.

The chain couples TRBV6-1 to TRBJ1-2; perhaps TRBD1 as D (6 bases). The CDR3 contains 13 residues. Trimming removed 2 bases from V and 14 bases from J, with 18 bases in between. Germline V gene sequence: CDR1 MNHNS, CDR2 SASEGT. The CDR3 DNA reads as TGTGCCAGCAGTGAAAGGACAGCGTCGCCCTATACCTTC. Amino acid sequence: CASSERTASPYTF.

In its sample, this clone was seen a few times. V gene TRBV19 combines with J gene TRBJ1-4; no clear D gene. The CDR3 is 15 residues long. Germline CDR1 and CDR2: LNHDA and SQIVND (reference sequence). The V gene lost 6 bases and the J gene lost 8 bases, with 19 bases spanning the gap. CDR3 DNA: TGTGCCAGTAGCGAAGACACTACCTCACGGGAAAAACTGTTTTTT. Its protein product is CASSEDTTSREKLFF.